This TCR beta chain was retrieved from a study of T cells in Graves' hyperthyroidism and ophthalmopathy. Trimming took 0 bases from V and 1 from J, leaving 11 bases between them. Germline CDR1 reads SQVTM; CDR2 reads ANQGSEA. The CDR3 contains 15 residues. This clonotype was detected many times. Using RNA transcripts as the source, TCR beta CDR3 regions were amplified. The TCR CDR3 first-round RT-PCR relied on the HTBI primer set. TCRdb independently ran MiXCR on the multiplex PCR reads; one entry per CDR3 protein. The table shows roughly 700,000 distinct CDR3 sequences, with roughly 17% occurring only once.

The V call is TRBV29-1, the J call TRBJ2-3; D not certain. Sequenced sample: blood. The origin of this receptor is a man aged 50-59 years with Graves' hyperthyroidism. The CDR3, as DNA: TGCAGCGTTGAAGATCAGCGATTGGGCACAGATACGCAGTATTTT. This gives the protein CSVEDQRLGTDTQYF.